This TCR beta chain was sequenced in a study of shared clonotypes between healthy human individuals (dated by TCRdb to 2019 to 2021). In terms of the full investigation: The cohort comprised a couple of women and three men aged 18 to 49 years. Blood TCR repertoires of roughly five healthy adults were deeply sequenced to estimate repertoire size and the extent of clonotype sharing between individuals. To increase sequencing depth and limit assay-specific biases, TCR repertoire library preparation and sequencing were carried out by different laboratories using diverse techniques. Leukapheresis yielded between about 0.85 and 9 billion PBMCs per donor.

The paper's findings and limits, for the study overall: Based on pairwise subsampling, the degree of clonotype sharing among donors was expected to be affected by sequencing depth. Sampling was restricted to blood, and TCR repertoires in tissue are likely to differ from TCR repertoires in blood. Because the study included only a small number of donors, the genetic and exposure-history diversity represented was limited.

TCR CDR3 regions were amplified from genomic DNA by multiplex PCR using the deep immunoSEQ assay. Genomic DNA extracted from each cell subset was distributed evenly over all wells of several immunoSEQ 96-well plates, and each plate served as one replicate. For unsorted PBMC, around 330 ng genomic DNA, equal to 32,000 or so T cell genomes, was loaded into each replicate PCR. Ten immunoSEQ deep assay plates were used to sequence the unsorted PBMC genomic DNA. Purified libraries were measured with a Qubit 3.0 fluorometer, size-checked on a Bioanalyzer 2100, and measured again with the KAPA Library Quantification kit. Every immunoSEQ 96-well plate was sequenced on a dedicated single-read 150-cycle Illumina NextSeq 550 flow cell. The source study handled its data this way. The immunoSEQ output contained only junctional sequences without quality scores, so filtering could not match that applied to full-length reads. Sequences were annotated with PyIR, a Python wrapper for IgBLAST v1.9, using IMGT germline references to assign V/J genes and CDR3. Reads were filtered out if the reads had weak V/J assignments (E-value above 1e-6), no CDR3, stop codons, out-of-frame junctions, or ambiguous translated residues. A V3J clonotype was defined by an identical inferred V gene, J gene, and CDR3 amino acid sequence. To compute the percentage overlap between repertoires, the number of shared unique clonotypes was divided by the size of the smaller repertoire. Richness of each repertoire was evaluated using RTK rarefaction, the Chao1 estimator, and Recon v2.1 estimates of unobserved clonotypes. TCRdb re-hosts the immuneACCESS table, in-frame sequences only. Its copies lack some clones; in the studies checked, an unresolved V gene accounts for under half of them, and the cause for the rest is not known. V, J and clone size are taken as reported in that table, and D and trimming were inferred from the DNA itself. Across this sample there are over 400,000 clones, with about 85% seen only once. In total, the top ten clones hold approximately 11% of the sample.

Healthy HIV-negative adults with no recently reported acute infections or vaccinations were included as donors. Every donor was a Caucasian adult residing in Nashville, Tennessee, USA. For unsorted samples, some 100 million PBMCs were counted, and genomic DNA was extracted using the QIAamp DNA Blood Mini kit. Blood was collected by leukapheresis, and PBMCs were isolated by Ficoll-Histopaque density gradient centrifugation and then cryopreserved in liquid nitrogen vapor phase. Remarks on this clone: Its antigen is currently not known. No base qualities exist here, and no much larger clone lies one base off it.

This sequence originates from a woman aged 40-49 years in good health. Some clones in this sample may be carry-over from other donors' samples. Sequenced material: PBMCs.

The CDR3 here reads CASSLVIREYQPQHF. The DNA sequence is given as TGTGCCAGCAGCTTAGTTATACGGGAGTATCAGCCCCAGCATTTT. Rearrangement joined TRBV11-3 to TRBJ1-5, with the D gene not clear enough to name. The V and J ends are trimmed by 1 base and 5 bases, leaving 12 bases between them. Reading the germline V gene gives CDR1 SGHNT and CDR2 YENEEA. Spanning cysteine to phenylalanine, the CDR3 consists of 15 amino acids. Only the CDR3 DNA stays, 45 bases, in frame from base 1. Joined to the reference TRBV11-3 and TRBJ1-5 proteins, this CDR3 gives the full variable domain: EAGVVQSPRYKIIEKKQPVAFWCNPISGHNTLYWYLQNLGQGPELLIRYENEEAVDDSQLPKDRFSAERLKGVDSTLKIQPAELGDSAVYLCASSLVIREYQPQHFGDGTRLSIL.